A single sample gave rise to the 18 T cell receptor delta chains below, sequenced in a study of Vδ1+ human thymocytes. Study results and caveats: Highly polyclonal TRG and TRD repertoires with Gaussian CDR3 length distributions appeared in thymus.

Sequences come from RNA converted to cDNA by reverse transcription. Multiplex PCR used pooled V-gene forward primers and a constant-region reverse primer to amplify CDR3s. TCRdb re-called the multiplex PCR reads through CATT. The top ten hold roughly 0.25% of the sample, which has 70,000 to 90,000 delta-chain clones, around 30% seen once. The antigens for these receptors are not known. Material: Vdelta1+ gamma-delta thymocytes from the thymus. Sample subset: FACS-sorted CD3+ TCRalphabeta- TCRVdelta1+ TCRVdelta2- thymocytes. These receptors originate from a boy under three years old who had congenital heart surgery.

This clone turned up a few times. This chain links TRDV1 with TRDJ1, with TRDD3 matching 8 bases. The junction had 17 bases not matched to a gene; V was cut back by 4 bases and J by 4 bases. The germline V gene has CDR1 TSWWSYY and CDR2 QGS. This CDR3 is built from 18 residues. Here the CDR3 DNA reads TGTGCTCTTGGGGGACTACCTTCCCCTCGTACTGGGGGCGATAAACTCATCTTT. This sequence encodes CALGGLPSPRTGGDKLIF.

The chain carries TRDV1 and TRDJ1, with 12 bases aligning to TRDD3. Germline V gene sequence: CDR1 TSWWSYY, CDR2 QGS. This CDR3 contains 23 residues. The J segment lost 2 bases and the V segment lost 5 bases, leaving 27 bases of the junction unmatched. The CDR3 coding sequence is TGTGCTCTTGGGTCCCCGGCCTTCCTACCCACTGGGGGATACAGTGAACTAACCGATAAACTCATCTTT. Encoded protein: CALGSPAFLPTGGYSELTDKLIF.

This chain links TRDV3 with TRDJ1, with TRDD3 matching 10 bases. CDR3 length: 20 residues. From germline, CDR1 is TVYSNPD and CDR2 GDNSRS (reference sequence). The junction had 22 bases not matched to a gene; V was cut back by 2 bases and J by 1 base. The CDR3 region has the DNA TGTGCCTTTTATGGCCTTCCCCCGTTGGGTGGGGGATACTCCACCGATAAACTCATCTTT. Its protein product is CAFYGLPPLGGGYSTDKLIF.

On this clone itself: Relative to the germline gene, one junction end is altered; a read error may explain this. V and J are TRDV1 and TRDJ1, with 7 nucleotides matching TRDD3. The CDR3 covers 16 residues. Germline CDR1 TSWWSYY, CDR2 QGS. The CDR3: CALGIHHNWGTDKPIF. For the CDR3, the DNA is TGTGCTCTTGGGATACACCACAACTGGGGTACCGATAAACCCATCTTT.

In regard to this clone: The same CDR3 arises from other DNA sequences in this sample as well. The chain is built from TRDV1 and TRDJ1, with a possible D match to TRDD3 (6 bases). The CDR3 has 17 amino acids. Germline V CDR1 and CDR2: TSWWSYY, QGS. The V end was cut by 2 bases, the J end by 1 base, with 17 bases between. CDR3 amino acids: CALGESTGTRGTDKLIF. The CDR3 region has the DNA TGTGCTCTTGGGGAATCTACTGGGACTCGTGGCACCGATAAACTCATCTTT.

This clone was counted only a few times. The genes are TRDV1 and TRDJ1, with 11 bases aligning to TRDD3. The germline V gene encodes CDR1 TSWWSYY and CDR2 QGS. The V segment lost 1 base and the J segment 0 bases; nucleotides outside the gene matches: 10. The CDR3 covers 19 residues. Here the CDR3 DNA reads TGTGCTCTTGGGGAACAAGCCCCTGGGGGATACAAATACACCGATAAACTCATCTTT. Translated, it gives CALGEQAPGGYKYTDKLIF.

The chain couples TRDV2 to TRDJ1; 9 bases match TRDD3. The junction had 7 bases not matched to a gene; V was cut back by 0 bases and J by 0 bases. The germline V gene encodes CDR1 GEAIGNYY and CDR2 EKD. CDR3 length: 17 amino acids. For the CDR3, the DNA is TGTGCCTGTGACACCGGACAGTACTGGGGGAACACCGATAAACTCATCTTT. This sequence encodes CACDTGQYWGNTDKLIF.

In this sample, this clone turned up a few times. This chain joins TRDV1 and TRDJ1, with 9 bases aligning to TRDD3. There are 27 residues in the CDR3. The germline gives CDR1 TSWWSYY, CDR2 QGS. V dropped 4 bases and J dropped 3; count of bases not matched to a gene: 42. CDR3 in DNA: TGTGCTCTTGGGGTACCCTCCCCCCATCTCCCATCGCTAGTACTGGGGGAATACTTGGGAGCCCCCGATAAACTCATCTTT. Translation gives CALGVPSPHLPSLVLGEYLGAPDKLIF.

This clone was seen only a few times. V gene TRDV1 combines with J gene TRDJ1, with TRDD2 identical over 9 bases. The germline CDR1 and CDR2 sequences are TSWWSYY and QGS. This CDR3 contains 22 residues. V was pared by 1 base and J by 0 bases, with 21 bases of the junction left unmatched. CDR3: CALGEPSFLHRVGVSDTDKLIF. The CDR3 DNA follows: TGTGCTCTTGGGGAACCCTCCTTCCTACACCGGGTTGGGGTTTCCGACACCGATAAACTCATCTTT.

Comments on this clone: Other nucleotide sequences in the sample specify the same CDR3. The chain has TRDV1 and TRDJ1, with D possibly being TRDD2 or TRDD3 (5 bases each). The CDR3 contains 19 residues. The V and J ends lost 1 base and 6 bases respectively, with 27 bases between them. Germline V gives CDR1 TSWWSYY, CDR2 QGS. The CDR3 loop is CALGERGMWGFLTPNKLIF. CDR3 DNA: TGTGCTCTTGGGGAACGCGGGATGTGGGGTTTCCTTACCCCCAATAAACTCATCTTT.

This clone was counted at least ten times. The rearrangement uses TRDV2 and TRDJ1; 9 nucleotides match TRDD3. The CDR3 contains 15 residues. Germline V gives CDR1 GEAIGNYY, CDR2 EKD. Trimming removed 0 bases from V and 3 bases from J; junction bases left unmatched: 4. The CDR3 DNA reads as TGTGCCTGTGACACCATTGGGGGATATCCCGATAAACTCATCTTT. Residues: CACDTIGGYPDKLIF.

This clone was counted once. This CDR3 is also generated by other DNA sequences in the sample. V and J are TRDV2 and TRDJ1; 9 bases are shared with TRDD3. CDR3 size: 14 residues. The V gene's germline CDR1 is GEAIGNYY and CDR2 EKD. After removal of 5 bases from V and 8 bases from J, the junction contained 11 bases not matched to a gene. The CDR3 DNA reads as TGTGCCTGTGGTGTGGGCACTGGGGGACAAAAACTCATCTTT. Its translation is CACGVGTGGQKLIF.

This clone has a handful of counts. The genes are TRDV1 and TRDJ1; D is unresolved. Germline V lookup: CDR1 TSWWSYY, CDR2 QGS. This CDR3 is built from 18 residues. The V end was cut by 2 bases, the J end by 6 bases, with 25 bases between. As DNA, the CDR3 is TGTGCTCTTGGGGAATCGATCTATCCAGGTCGTATGACCTATAAACTCATCTTT. Translated, it gives CALGESIYPGRMTYKLIF.

This chain links TRDV2 with TRDJ3, with D possibly TRDD2 on 5 matching bases. Trimming cost V 0 bases and J 5 bases, with 16 bases left between them. The CDR3 is 18 amino acids. Germline values: CDR1 GEAIGNYY, CDR2 EKD. CDR3: CACDTVGPNGGDTRQMFF. The CDR3 region has the DNA TGTGCCTGTGACACCGTGGGTCCTAACGGGGGGGACACCCGACAGATGTTTTTC.

Comments on this clone: The same CDR3 is also encoded by other DNA sequences in this sample. V is TRDV1 and J is TRDJ2, with D possibly matching TRDD3 (6 bases). The germline CDR1 and CDR2 sequences are TSWWSYY and QGS. The CDR3 spans 18 residues. Trimming cost V 4 bases and J 7 bases, with 25 bases left between them. The CDR3 DNA reads TGTGCTCTTGGGGGAGAGACTGGTGGATACCCCAGGAGAGCACAACTCTTCTTT. It translates to CALGGETGGYPRRAQLFF.

The rearrangement uses TRDV1 and TRDJ1; possibly TRDD3 for D (5 bases). The germline V gene has CDR1 TSWWSYY and CDR2 QGS. The CDR3 consists of 21 residues. V was cut by 0 bases and J by 0 bases, with 26 bases left in between. CDR3 protein: CALGELCAGLGRILYTDKLIF. CDR3 bases: TGTGCTCTTGGGGAACTTTGTGCGGGTCTGGGCAGGATCTTGTACACCGATAAACTCATCTTT.

The chain couples TRDV1 to TRDJ1, with TRDD3 matching over 7 bases. The CDR3 spans 21 residues. Trimming removed 0 bases from V and 1 base from J; junction bases left unmatched: 20. The germline V gene has CDR1 TSWWSYY and CDR2 QGS. Written as DNA, the CDR3 is TGTGCTCTTGGGGAACTAGAATGCGTCTACAGGGGCTGGGGGGCCACCGATAAACTCATCTTT. This encodes CALGELECVYRGWGATDKLIF.

This clone has more than one count but fewer than ten. V gene TRDV1 combines with J gene TRDJ1; D is unclear. Germline-derived CDR1 and CDR2 are TSWWSYY and QGS. The V end lost 1 base, the J end lost 1 base, and 7 bases lay between the germline ends. This CDR3 is 14 amino acids long. CDR3 nucleotides: TGTGCTCTTGGGGAACGGTCTGCCACCGATAAACTCATCTTT. Translation gives CALGERSATDKLIF.